This is a list of T cell receptor beta chains from one sample in a study of identical twins. One entry per CDR3 protein results from TCRdb running MiXCR on the 5' RACE reads. This sample has more than 1.5 million distinct CDR3 sequences, with 32% found just once. Material for sequencing was cord blood. All receptors derive from a newborn girl in good health. CDR3s include the opening cysteine and the closing phenylalanine or tryptophan. The order of the fields is V gene, J gene, CDR3 protein.

>TRBV19|TRBJ2-1
CASSVNWGDEQFF
>TRBV21-1|TRBJ2-1
CASSKALGLRANEQFF
>TRBV20-1|TRBJ2-2
CSARAGGRTGELFF
>TRBV7-9|TRBJ1-4
CASSLGQNLEKLFF
>TRBV30|TRBJ1-1
CAWGRSLLNTEAFF
>TRBV19|TRBJ1-5
CASGHRNQPQHF
>TRBV20-1|TRBJ1-2
CSDTITGVNYGYTF
>TRBV14|TRBJ2-7
CASSQDPLAGVGEQYF
>TRBV5-6|TRBJ2-3
CASSSLTGSYTDTQYF
>TRBV5-1|TRBJ1-1
CASSLVPGTGTEAFF
>TRBV20-1|TRBJ2-3
CSAKIVTSSTDTQYF
>TRBV5-1|TRBJ2-5
CASSLGGGQETQYF
>TRBV29-1|TRBJ2-3
CSVEPPSGGSTDTQYF
>TRBV20-1|TRBJ2-5
CSARTSGRGETQYF
>TRBV4-2|TRBJ2-1
CASSQGGRTYNEQFF
>TRBV4-1|TRBJ1-4
CASSQRQGSGEKLFF
>TRBV6-5|TRBJ1-5
CASSSPGGVQPQHF
>TRBV20-1|TRBJ2-3
CSATGLAGAPADTQYF
>TRBV9|TRBJ2-5
CASSVATTGVGETQYF
>TRBV7-2|TRBJ1-1
CASSSPLGARNTEAFF
>TRBV29-1|TRBJ2-1
CSVERWEGYNEQFF
>TRBV5-1|TRBJ2-5
CATTGAGGLHNGQYF
>TRBV5-1|TRBJ2-7
CASSLGLAGPLSYEQYF
>TRBV6-6|TRBJ1-5
CASSEYRNQPQHF
>TRBV2|TRBJ1-5
CASMGASQPQHF
>TRBV2|TRBJ1-6
CASIVIPGSPLHF
>TRBV28|TRBJ2-1
CASSFVQGKGEQFF
>TRBV12-3/TRBV12-4|TRBJ1-5
CASSLSGSHGQPQHF
>TRBV10-3|TRBJ1-2
CAITPHLNYGYTF